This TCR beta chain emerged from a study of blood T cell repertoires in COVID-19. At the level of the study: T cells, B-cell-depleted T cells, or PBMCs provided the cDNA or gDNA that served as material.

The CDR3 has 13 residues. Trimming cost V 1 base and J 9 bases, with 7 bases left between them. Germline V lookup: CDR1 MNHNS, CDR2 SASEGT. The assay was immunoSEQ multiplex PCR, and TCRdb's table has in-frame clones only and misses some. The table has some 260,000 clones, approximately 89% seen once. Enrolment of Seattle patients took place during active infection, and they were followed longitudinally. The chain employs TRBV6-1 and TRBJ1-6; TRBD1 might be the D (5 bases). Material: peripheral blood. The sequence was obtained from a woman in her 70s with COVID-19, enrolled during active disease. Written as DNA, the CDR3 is TGTGCCAGCAGTGAAGACAGGCTTTCACCCCTCCACTTT. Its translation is CASSEDRLSPLHF.